A single sample gave rise to the 17 T cell receptor beta chains below, sequenced in a study of T cell changes during pregnancy in multiple sclerosis. The assay was immunoSEQ multiplex PCR, and TCRdb's table has in-frame clones only and misses some. The repertoire holds some 60,000 clones, approximately 90% seen once, with approximately 5% in the top ten. Material for sequencing was peripheral blood from another person, used as feeder cells. All receptors come from a human donor whose cells served as feeder cells for cultures in a pregnancy study.

This rearrangement joins TRBV4-1 to TRBJ2-7, with TRBD2 as a possible D gene (6 bases). Germline CDR1 and CDR2: MGHRA and YSYEKL. The germline V and J ends were trimmed by 4 bases and 3 bases, with 13 bases remaining between them. CDR3 length: 14 amino acids. CDR3: CASSRPGDFYEQYF. In DNA form, the CDR3 reads TGCGCCAGCAGCCGCCCTGGGGACTTCTACGAGCAGTACTTC.

This rearrangement joins TRBV25-1 to TRBJ1-1; D may be TRBD1 (5 bases). Trimming removed 3 bases at V and 7 bases at J, with 21 bases between. Germline values: CDR1 MGHDK, CDR2 SYGVNS. The CDR3 is 16 amino acids. CDR3 nucleotide sequence: TGTGCCAGCAGTGACCCCTCCGCGGTGGGGGGATTTGAAGCTTTCTTT. It specifies CASSDPSAVGGFEAFF.

The chain combines TRBV13 with TRBJ2-1, with 10 positions matching TRBD2. With V trimmed by 5 bases and J by 4 bases, 8 bases remained unmatched. Germline V gene data show CDR1 as PRHDT and CDR2 as FYEKMQ (reference sequence). The CDR3 sequence is 16 residues long. DNA of the CDR3: TGTGCCAGCAGCCCCACCGGGACTAGCGAGTACAATGAGCAGTTCTTC. Its translation is CASSPTGTSEYNEQFF.

This clone was picked up a small number of times. This CDR3 reads CASSPGLDEQYF. CDR3 nucleotide sequence: TGTGCCAGCTCACCAGGGCTTGACGAGCAGTACTTC. The V call is TRBV18, the J call TRBJ2-7, with D uncertain. V was clipped by 2 bases and J by 5 bases, with 7 bases between them. There are 12 residues in the CDR3. Germline assignment: CDR1 KGHSH and CDR2 LQKENI.

This chain joins TRBV10-3 and TRBJ1-1; D remains ambiguous. The CDR3 covers 13 residues. Germline CDR1 reads ENHRY; CDR2 reads SYGVKD. Trimming pared 1 base from V and 0 bases from J, leaving 3 bases between. CDR3 region: CAISEWVNTEAFF. CDR3 bases: TGTGCCATCAGTGAGTGGGTGAACACTGAAGCTTTCTTT.

V is TRBV18 and J is TRBJ1-1; no clear D gene. This CDR3 has 15 residues. Germline V CDR1 and CDR2: KGHSH, LQKENI. The ends were cut back, 0 bases at V and 1 base at J, with 9 bases in the middle. The DNA for the CDR3 is TGTGCCAGCTCACCACCGAACGGAAGGAACACTGAAGCTTTCTTT. It is translated as CASSPPNGRNTEAFF.

V is TRBV19 and J is TRBJ1-3, with D maybe TRBD1 (6 bases). CDR1 and CDR2 (germline): LNHDA, SQIVND (reference sequence). The CDR3 has 13 residues. Trimming removed 5 bases at V and 2 bases at J, with 7 bases between. For the CDR3, the DNA is TGTGCCAGTAGTGGACAGCCTGGAAACACCATATATTTT. This codes for CASSGQPGNTIYF.

This chain connects TRBV9 to TRBJ2-2, with 7 bases that match TRBD1. The CDR3 totals 17 residues. Losses at the gene ends were 2 bases for V and 5 bases for J; bases not matched to a gene: 12. The germline V gene encodes CDR1 SGDLS and CDR2 YYNGEE. CDR3 in DNA: TGTGCCAGCAGCGTGACCCCGAGACAGGGACAAACCGGGGAGCTGTTTTTT. This translates into CASSVTPRQGQTGELFF.

The V and J genes are TRBV5-6 and TRBJ2-4; 8 bases match TRBD1. V trimming: 2 bases; J trimming: 1 base; junction bases outside the gene matches: 5. CDR1 is SGHDT, CDR2 YYEEEE, per germline. The CDR3 is 16 residues long. CDR3 protein: CASSFSGGAAKNIQYF. CDR3 nucleotide sequence: TGTGCCAGCAGCTTTTCAGGGGGCGCGGCCAAAAACATTCAGTACTTC.

This clone was observed a handful of times. V is TRBV7-3 and J is TRBJ2-4; the match to TRBD2 covers 7 bases. V shed 1 base and J 8 bases; nucleotides not matched to a gene: 20. Germline-derived CDR1 and CDR2 are SGHTA and FQGTGA. CDR3 length: 19 amino acids. The CDR3 DNA sequence: TGTGCCAGCAGCTTAATTAACACGACTAGCAATCAGGGTTTGGACATTCAGTACTTC. Translating it yields CASSLINTTSNQGLDIQYF.

V gene TRBV12-5 combines with J gene TRBJ2-5; D not certain. Trimming pared 2 bases from V and 0 bases from J, leaving 1 base between. CDR1 is LGHNT and CDR2 is FRNRAP in the germline V gene. The CDR3 totals 12 residues. This chain's CDR3 is CASGLNQETQYF. CDR3 DNA: TGTGCTAGTGGTTTGAACCAAGAGACCCAGTACTTC.

In its sample, this clone was seen once. The rearrangement uses TRBV2 and TRBJ1-5; tentative D call: TRBD1 (5 bases). V lost 4 bases to trimming and J lost 2 bases, with 12 bases between them. Per the germline V gene, CDR1 is SNHLY and CDR2 is FYNNEI. The CDR3 runs to 15 residues. The DNA of the CDR3 is TGTGCCAGCAGTGGGGGGTTCGGCGGCAATCAGCCCCAGCATTTT. It specifies CASSGGFGGNQPQHF.

The CDR3 loop reads CATQKGGELFF. The CDR3 bases are TGTGCCACCCAAAAGGGCGGGGAGCTGTTTTTT. J is TRBJ2-2 and V is TRBV15, with D uncertain. The CDR3 covers 11 residues. V was pared by 8 bases and J by 7 bases, with 8 bases between. Looked up from germline, CDR1 is LNHNV and CDR2 is YYDKDF (reference sequence).

This sequence joins TRBV4-1 and TRBJ1-2, with D unclear. V was pared by 3 bases and J by 0 bases, with 11 bases between. The CDR3 loop spans 15 amino acids. From germline, CDR1 is MGHRA and CDR2 YSYEKL. The CDR3 sequence: CASSQREQPNYGYTF. The CDR3 DNA follows: TGCGCCAGCAGCCAGAGGGAACAGCCTAACTATGGCTACACCTTC.

V usage is TRBV6-5 and J usage is TRBJ1-6; D uncertain. V was trimmed by 7 bases and J by 7 bases, leaving 14 bases between them. Germline-derived CDR1 and CDR2 are MNHEY and SVGAGI. This CDR3 has 14 residues. The CDR3 DNA reads TGTGCCAGCACTAGATCCGGGAAGAATTCACCCCTCCACTTT. It specifies CASTRSGKNSPLHF.

The gene calls are TRBV5-1 and TRBJ2-7; D may be TRBD1 (5 bases). Germline CDR1 reads SGHRS; CDR2 reads YFSETQ. V was trimmed by 6 bases and J by 3 bases, leaving 10 bases between them. There are 12 residues in the CDR3. The CDR3 bases are TGCGCCAGCACGAACCAGGGCTACGAGCAGTACTTC. This encodes CASTNQGYEQYF.

This sequence joins TRBV29-1 and TRBJ2-7; possible D gene TRBD2, 5 bases. The CDR3 contains 12 residues. Germline CDR1 and CDR2: SQVTM and ANQGSEA. V was trimmed by 3 bases and J by 3 bases, leaving 9 bases between them. The CDR3 DNA sequence: TGCAGCGTTGAGGTGGGAGTCTACGAGCAGTACTTC. Its translation is CSVEVGVYEQYF.